This T cell receptor beta chain was identified in a study of glioma-infiltrating T cells after dendritic cell vaccination. The wider study: At biweekly intervals, patients got three intradermal dendritic cell vaccine injections.

Indicated time point: after dendritic cell vaccination, including at tumor progression/relapse. None of the glioblastoma patients had an isocitrate dehydrogenase mutation. CDR1 and CDR2 (germline): SQVTM, ANQGSEA. The CDR3 spans 13 residues. With 4 bases removed from V and 2 bases from J, the gap between germline ends came to 11 bases. Sequencing was performed with immunoSEQ multiplex PCR; in TCRdb, only in-frame clones are kept and a portion is missing. The sample lists approximately 91,000 clones, around four fifths occurring once. The specimen was blood, collected after dendritic cell vaccination. This receptor was taken from a human donor with glioblastoma. The rearrangement joins TRBV29-1 to TRBJ1-2, with D unresolved. This chain's CDR3 is CSVVREENYGYTF. CDR3 bases: TGCAGCGTTGTCCGGGAGGAGAACTATGGCTACACCTTC.